The 12 T cell receptor beta chains listed next were all sequenced from one sample in a study of cytomegalovirus exposure and HLA in healthy donors. Repertoires were generated with immunoSEQ multiplex PCR, while TCRdb's copy carries only in-frame clones and drops some. This table has approximately 140,000 clones, about 90% appearing once. The specimen was PBMCs. Receptor source: a young woman in good health and CMV-seropositive.

The chain couples TRBV6-4 to TRBJ1-1, with D maybe TRBD1 (6 bases). The CDR3 has 14 amino acids. Germline CDR1 is MRHNA and CDR2 is SNTAGT. V was clipped by 6 bases and J by 5 bases, with 16 bases between them. The DNA for the CDR3 is TGTGCCAGCAGGGCAACAGGGTTGAGGACTGAAGCTTTCTTT. Translation gives CASRATGLRTEAFF.

Only one count was recorded for this clone. The V gene is TRBV18, the J gene TRBJ2-1; TRBD1 agrees at 9 bases. There are 16 residues in the CDR3. V gave up 4 bases and J gave up 9 bases; unmatched junction bases: 13. Germline V gene data show CDR1 as KGHSH and CDR2 as LQKENI. The CDR3, as DNA: TGTGCCAGCTCACGACCGGGACAGGGCCTCCGGAGTGAGCAGTTCTTC. As protein: CASSRPGQGLRSEQFF.

The rearrangement uses TRBV7-9 and TRBJ1-5; a weak D match, TRBD1 (6 bases). Trimming left V 7 bases short and J 0 bases short, with 10 bases between. CDR3 length equals 14 residues. The germline CDR1 and CDR2 sequences are SEHNR and FQNEAQ (reference sequence). The CDR3 loop reads CASTEGVSNQPQHF. The CDR3 nucleotides read TGTGCCAGCACAGAGGGGGTTAGCAATCAGCCCCAGCATTTT.

This clone was found a few times. V gene TRBV27 combines with J gene TRBJ2-7, with D maybe TRBD2 (6 bases). V lost 5 bases to trimming and J lost 6 bases, with 14 bases between them. Germline CDR1 and CDR2: MNHEY and SMNVEV (reference sequence). The CDR3 is 13 amino acids. CDR3 bases: TGTGCCAGCAGTAAACATACTAGCTCCGAGCAGTACTTC. Translating it yields CASSKHTSSEQYF.

On this clone itself: Other DNA variants within this sample encode the same CDR3. CDR3 in DNA: TGTGCCAGCAGTTACTCGGGGGGAGGGGGCACAGATACGCAGTATTTT. It codes for CASSYSGGGGTDTQYF. The chain combines TRBV6-5 with TRBJ2-3; 7 bases are shared with TRBD2. The length of the CDR3 is 16 residues. V was pared by 0 bases and J by 1 base, with 4 bases of the junction left unmatched. Looked up from germline, CDR1 is MNHEY and CDR2 is SVGAGI.

This sequence joins TRBV15 and TRBJ2-2; 8 bases line up with TRBD1. V was clipped by 5 bases and J by 0 bases; unmatched bases: 8. Germline V gene sequence: CDR1 LNHNV, CDR2 YYDKDF (reference sequence). This CDR3 has 17 residues. The CDR3 nucleotides read TGTGCCACCAGCTCCCGAAGGACAGGGACGAACACCGGGGAGCTGTTTTTT. Translation: CATSSRRTGTNTGELFF. Variable domain in full (rest from reference TRBV15 and TRBJ2-2): DAMVIQNPRYQVTQFGKPVTLSCSQTLNHNVMYWYQQKSSQAPKLLFHYYDKDFNNEADTPDNFQSRRPNTSFCFLDIRSPGLGDTAMYLCATSSRRTGTNTGELFFGEGSRLTVL.

This sequence joins TRBV7-8 and TRBJ2-7; 9 bases agree with TRBD2. This CDR3 spans 15 amino acids. Germline assignment: CDR1 SGHVS and CDR2 FQNEAQ. Trimming at V came to 2 bases and at J to 2 bases, leaving 4 bases not matched to a gene. The CDR3 protein is CASSLTASGTYEQYF. The CDR3 DNA follows: TGTGCCAGCAGCTTAACGGCTAGCGGGACCTACGAGCAGTACTTC.

This sequence joins TRBV2 and TRBJ2-6, with TRBD1 matching 8 bases. The germline V gene has CDR1 SNHLY and CDR2 FYNNEI. V was pared by 4 bases and J by 3 bases, with 2 bases of the junction left unmatched. CDR3 length equals 15 residues. The CDR3, as DNA: TGTGCCAGCAGTGCAGGGGGCAGTGGGGCCAACGTCCTGACTTTC. It translates to CASSAGGSGANVLTF.

This chain joins TRBV6-5 and TRBJ2-7; 10 bases match TRBD1. V lost 6 bases to trimming and J lost 5 bases; unmatched junction nucleotides: 10. Germline CDR1 MNHEY, CDR2 SVGAGI. This CDR3 region has 15 residues. CDR3 in amino acids: CASSFDRGRVNEQYF. CDR3 DNA: TGTGCCAGCAGCTTTGACAGGGGGCGCGTCAACGAGCAGTACTTC.

The chain recombines TRBV28 with TRBJ2-2, with D maybe TRBD1 (5 bases). The germline V gene encodes CDR1 MDHEN and CDR2 SYDVKM. The CDR3 consists of 15 residues. The V gene lost 6 bases and the J gene lost 1 base, with 12 bases spanning the gap. The CDR3 bases are TGTGCCAGCAGCCCGTTCGGACAGAACACCGGGGAGCTGTTTTTT. Protein product: CASSPFGQNTGELFF.

The chain couples TRBV4-1 to TRBJ1-2, with D perhaps matching TRBD1 (6 bases). Trimming took 2 bases from V and 8 from J, leaving 18 bases between them. The length of the CDR3 is 15 residues. Germline V gene sequence: CDR1 MGHRA, CDR2 YSYEKL. The CDR3 is CASSQPTGSKGGYTF. Written as DNA, the CDR3 is TGCGCCAGCAGCCAACCTACAGGGAGTAAGGGCGGCTACACCTTC.

This CDR3 reads CASSWAPDSFNEQFF. For the CDR3, the DNA is TGTGCCAGCAGCTGGGCCCCGGACTCGTTCAATGAGCAGTTCTTC. The chain is built from TRBV11-2 and TRBJ2-1, with D possibly being TRBD2 (5 bases). V lost 4 bases to trimming and J lost 6 bases, with 16 bases between them. In germline, CDR1 is SGHAT, CDR2 FQNNGV. This CDR3 contains 15 residues.